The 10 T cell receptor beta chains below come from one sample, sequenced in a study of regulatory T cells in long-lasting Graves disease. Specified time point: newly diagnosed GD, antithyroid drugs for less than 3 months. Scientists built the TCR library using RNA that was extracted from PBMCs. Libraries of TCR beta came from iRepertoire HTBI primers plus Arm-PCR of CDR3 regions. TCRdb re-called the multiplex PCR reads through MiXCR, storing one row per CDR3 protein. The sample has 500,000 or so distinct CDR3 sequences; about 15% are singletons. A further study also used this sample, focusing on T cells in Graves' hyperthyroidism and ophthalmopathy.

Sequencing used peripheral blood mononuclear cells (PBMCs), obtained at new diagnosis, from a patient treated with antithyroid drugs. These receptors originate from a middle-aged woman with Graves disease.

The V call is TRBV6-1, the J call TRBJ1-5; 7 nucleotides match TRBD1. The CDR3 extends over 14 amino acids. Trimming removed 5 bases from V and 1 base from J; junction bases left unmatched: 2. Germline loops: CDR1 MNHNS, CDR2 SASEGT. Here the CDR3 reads CASSTTGSNQPQHF. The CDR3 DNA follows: TGTGCCAGCAGTACGACAGGGAGCAATCAGCCCCAGCATTTT.

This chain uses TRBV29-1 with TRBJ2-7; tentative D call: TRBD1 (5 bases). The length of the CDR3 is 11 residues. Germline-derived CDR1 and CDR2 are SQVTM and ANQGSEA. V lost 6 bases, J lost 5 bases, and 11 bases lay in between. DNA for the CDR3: TGCAGCGTCTCAGGGTTGAACGAGCAGTACTTC. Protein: CSVSGLNEQYF.

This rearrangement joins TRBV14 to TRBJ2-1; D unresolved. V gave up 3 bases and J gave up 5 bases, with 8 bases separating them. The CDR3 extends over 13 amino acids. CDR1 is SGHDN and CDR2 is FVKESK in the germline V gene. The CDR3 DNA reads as TGTGCCAGCAGCCACAAAAGACACAATGAGCAGTTCTTC. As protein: CASSHKRHNEQFF.

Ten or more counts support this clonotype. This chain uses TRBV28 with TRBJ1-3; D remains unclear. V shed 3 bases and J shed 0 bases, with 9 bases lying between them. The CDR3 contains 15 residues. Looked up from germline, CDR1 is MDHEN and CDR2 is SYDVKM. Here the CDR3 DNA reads TGTGCCAGCAGTTTTCGGCGGAGCTCTGGAAACACCATATATTTT. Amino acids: CASSFRRSSGNTIYF.

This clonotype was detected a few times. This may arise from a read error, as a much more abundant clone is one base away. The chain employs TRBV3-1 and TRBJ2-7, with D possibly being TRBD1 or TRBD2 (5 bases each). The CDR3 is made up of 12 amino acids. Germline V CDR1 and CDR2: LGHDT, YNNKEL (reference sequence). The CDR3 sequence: CASSQGAREQHF. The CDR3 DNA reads TGTGCCAGCAGCCAAGGGGCCAGGGAGCAGCACTTC.

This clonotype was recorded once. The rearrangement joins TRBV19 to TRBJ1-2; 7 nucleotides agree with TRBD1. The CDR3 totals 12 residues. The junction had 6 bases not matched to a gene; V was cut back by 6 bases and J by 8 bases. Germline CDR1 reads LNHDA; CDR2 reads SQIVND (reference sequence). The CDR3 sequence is CASRIDRAGYTF. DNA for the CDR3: TGTGCCAGTAGGATTGACAGGGCCGGCTACACCTTC. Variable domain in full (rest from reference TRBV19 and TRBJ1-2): DGGITQSPKYLFRKEGQNVTLSCEQNLNHDAMYWYRQDPGQGLRLIYYSQIVNDFQKGDIAEGYSVSREKKESFPLTVTSAQKNPTAFYLCASRIDRAGYTFGSGTRLTVV.

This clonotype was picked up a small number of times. The CDR3 protein is CASSISGDQETQYF. The CDR3 DNA follows: TGTGCCAGTAGTATCTCCGGGGACCAAGAGACCCAGTACTTC. The rearrangement joins TRBV19 to TRBJ2-5; D perhaps matches TRBD2 (5 bases). Per the germline V gene, CDR1 is LNHDA and CDR2 is SQIVND (reference sequence). The CDR3 runs 14 residues. Trimming shortened V by 3 bases and J by 0 bases, and 8 bases separated the two germline ends.

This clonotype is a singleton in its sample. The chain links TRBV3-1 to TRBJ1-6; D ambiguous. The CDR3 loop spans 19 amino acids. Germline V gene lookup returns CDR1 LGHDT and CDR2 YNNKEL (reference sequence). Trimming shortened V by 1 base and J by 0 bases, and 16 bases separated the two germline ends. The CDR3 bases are TGTGCCAGCAGCCAAGCGGGAACTCGGACTAGCTCCTATAATTCACCCCTCCACTTT. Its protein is CASSQAGTRTSSYNSPLHF.

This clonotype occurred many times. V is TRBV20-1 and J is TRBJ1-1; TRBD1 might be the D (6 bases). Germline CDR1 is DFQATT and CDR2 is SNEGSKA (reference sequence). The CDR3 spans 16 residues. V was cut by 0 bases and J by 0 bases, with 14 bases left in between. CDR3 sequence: CSARDSGVYMNTEAFF. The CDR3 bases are TGCAGTGCTAGAGATTCAGGGGTTTACATGAACACTGAAGCTTTCTTT.

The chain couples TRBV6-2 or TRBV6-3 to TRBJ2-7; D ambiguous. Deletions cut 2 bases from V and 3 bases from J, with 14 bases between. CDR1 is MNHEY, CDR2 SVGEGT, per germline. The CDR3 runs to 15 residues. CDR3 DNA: TGTGCCAGCAGTTACGGCAGTTTCCGATACTACGAGCAGTACTTC. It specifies CASSYGSFRYYEQYF.